The clone carrying this TCR beta chain was counted many times. Its antigen is not identified. TCRdb reprocessed the 5' RACE reads via MiXCR and lists one record per CDR3 protein. Altogether hundreds of thousands of distinct CDR3 sequences are present, approximately 10% being singletons, with the ten largest covering 3% to 3.5%. The record originates from a study of T cells after yellow fever vaccination. General study findings and limits: Though it reached lower strength, the secondary response hit its peak faster, day 5 versus 15. Most clones from primary vaccination resurfaced after the booster (approximately 96% CD4, about 91% CD8). A small share of clonotypes appeared in both CD4 and CD8 compartments. Repertoires sorted by FACS could include abundant clonotypes that are contaminants from the bulk population.

Germline CDR1 SGHRS, CDR2 YFSETQ. The CDR3 runs to 15 residues. Trimming removed 4 bases from V and 6 bases from J; junction bases left unmatched: 11. The sequencing here drew on CD4+ T cells sorted from PBMCs, taken 5 days after the yellow fever booster vaccination. This TCR was recovered from a man aged 18-30 years who received the YFV17D yellow fever vaccine. This sequence joins TRBV5-1 and TRBJ2-3; the match to TRBD2 covers 7 bases. This CDR3 is CASSPGTTPTDTQYF. CDR3 nucleotides: TGCGCCAGCAGCCCCGGGACTACTCCTACGGATACGCAGTATTTT.